A selection of T cell receptor beta chains follows, all from one sample in a study of T cell repertoires in cytomegalovirus infection. TCRdb itself ran the reads through MiXCR, one entry per CDR3 protein. The sample has fewer than 550,000 distinct CDR3 sequences, approximately 11% seen once. Sequences were obtained from PBMCs. Every receptor here comes from a human donor in good health (CMV status not recorded). Some clones in this sample may be carry-over from other donors' samples. Both conserved end residues are part of each CDR3. Each record gives: J gene, D gene, V gene, clone size, CDR3 DNA, CDR3 protein. The D gene is left open where the match is weak. Rows may omit the clone size; those that give it use once, few, many or a size class.

TRBJ1-5 . TRBV19 many TGTGCCAGTAGTATTTTCTACCGGGGGAGCAATCAGCCCCAGCATTTT CASSIFYRGSNQPQHF
TRBJ2-7 . TRBV11-2 many TGTGCCAGCAGCTTAGACGAGGAGGGTTGGGGCCACTACGAGCAGTACTTC CASSLDEEGWGHYEQYF
TRBJ2-7 . TRBV28 . TGTGCCAGCAGTCTCGGACAGTACCAGTACTTC CASSLGQYQYF
TRBJ2-5 . TRBV11-2 many TGTGCCAGCAGCTTAGCCCGGGGTGGGGGTGTAGCGGGACAGGAGACCCAGTACTTC CASSLARGGGVAGQETQYF
TRBJ1-1 . TRBV3-1 few TGTGCCAGCAGCCAAGATTTTGTCGGGCGGTCTGCTTTCTTT CASSQDFVGRSAFF
TRBJ2-7 TRBD2 TRBV30 . TGTGCCTGGAGTTCCCGGGACTACTCCTACGAGCAGTACTTC CAWSSRDYSYEQYF
TRBJ1-2 TRBD1 TRBV7-8 many TGTGCCAGCAGCTTGTCACGGACAGGGTCTTGGAACTATGGCTACACCTTC CASSLSRTGSWNYGYTF
TRBJ2-2 TRBD1 TRBV29-1 few TGCAGCGTCGCGACAGGGGGCGGCGGGGAGCTGTTTTTT CSVATGGGGELFF
TRBJ2-2 . TRBV19 . TGTGCCAGTAGTATGTCGGACAGACGACAATGGTTGACTTCCGGGGAGCTGTTTTTT CASSMSDRRQWLTSGELFF
TRBJ1-1 . TRBV28 many TGTGCCAGCAGGCCGAGACAGAAAATTATGAACACTGAAGCTTTCTTT CASRPRQKIMNTEAFF
TRBJ2-7 TRBD1 TRBV19 . TGTGCCAGTAGTATCCGACAGGGGGTCTACGAGCAGTACTTC CASSIRQGVYEQYF
TRBJ1-2 . TRBV10-3 many TGTGCCATCAGTCCGAGGGTCGACAGGTTGAATAACTATGGCTACACCTTC CAISPRVDRLNNYGYTF
TRBJ2-7 TRBD1 TRBV4-2 . TGTGCCAGCAGCTCACGTGGACAGGGCTCCTACGAGCAGTACTTC CASSSRGQGSYEQYF
TRBJ2-7 TRBD2 TRBV12-3/TRBV12-4 many TGTGCCAGCAGTCCCGGGACTAGCGGGCTCGACGAGCAGTACTTC CASSPGTSGLDEQYF
TRBJ1-5 . TRBV23-1 . TGCGCCAGCAGTCAATCAGACCGCACCTATAGCAATCAGCCCCAGCATTTT CASSQSDRTYSNQPQHF
TRBJ2-1 TRBD1 TRBV30 few TGTGCCTGGAGTGGACAGGGGTACAATGAGCAGTTCTTC CAWSGQGYNEQFF